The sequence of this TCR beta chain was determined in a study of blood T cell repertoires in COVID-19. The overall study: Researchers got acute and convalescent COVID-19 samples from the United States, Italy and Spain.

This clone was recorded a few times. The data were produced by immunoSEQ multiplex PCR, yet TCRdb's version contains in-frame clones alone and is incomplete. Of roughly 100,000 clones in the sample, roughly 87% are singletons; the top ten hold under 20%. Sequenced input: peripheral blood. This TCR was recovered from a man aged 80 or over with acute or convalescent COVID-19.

The DNA for the CDR3 is TGCAGCGTTGTCAGTCTTGAAGCCCAGCATTTT. Translation gives CSVVSLEAQHF. The chain links TRBV29-1 to TRBJ1-5; D unclear. Deletions cut 4 bases from V and 11 bases from J, with 12 bases between. Germline V CDR1 and CDR2: SQVTM, ANQGSEA. The CDR3 is 11 residues long.